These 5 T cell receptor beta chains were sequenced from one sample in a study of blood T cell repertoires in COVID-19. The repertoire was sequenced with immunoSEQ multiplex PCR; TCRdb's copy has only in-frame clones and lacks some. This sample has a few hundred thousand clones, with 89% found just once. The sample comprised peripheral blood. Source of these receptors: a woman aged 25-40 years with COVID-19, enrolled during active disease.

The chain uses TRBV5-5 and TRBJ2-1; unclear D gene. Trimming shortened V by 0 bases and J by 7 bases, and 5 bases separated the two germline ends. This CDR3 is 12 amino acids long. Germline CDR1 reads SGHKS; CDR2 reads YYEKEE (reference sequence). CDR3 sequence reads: CASSLALNEQFF. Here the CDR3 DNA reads TGTGCCAGCAGCTTGGCCTTGAATGAGCAGTTCTTC.

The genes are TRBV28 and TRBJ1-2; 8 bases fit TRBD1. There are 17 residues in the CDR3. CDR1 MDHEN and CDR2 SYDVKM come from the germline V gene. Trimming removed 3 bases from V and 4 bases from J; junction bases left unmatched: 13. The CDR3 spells CASSLGQGAVFGYGYTF. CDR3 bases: TGTGCCAGCAGTTTGGGGCAGGGGGCTGTCTTCGGCTATGGCTACACCTTC.

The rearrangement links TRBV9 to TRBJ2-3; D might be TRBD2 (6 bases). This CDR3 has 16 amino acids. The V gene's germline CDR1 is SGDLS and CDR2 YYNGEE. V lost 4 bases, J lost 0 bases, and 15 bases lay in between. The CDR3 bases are TGTGCCAGCAGCTTTTTTGGCGGGGCTAGCACAGATACGCAGTATTTT. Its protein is CASSFFGGASTDTQYF.

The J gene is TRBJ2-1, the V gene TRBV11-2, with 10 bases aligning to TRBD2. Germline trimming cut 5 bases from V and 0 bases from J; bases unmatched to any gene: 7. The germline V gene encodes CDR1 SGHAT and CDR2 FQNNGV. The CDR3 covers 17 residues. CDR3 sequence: CASSPLAGASSYNEQFF. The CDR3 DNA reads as TGTGCCAGCAGCCCCCTAGCGGGAGCAAGCTCCTACAATGAGCAGTTCTTC. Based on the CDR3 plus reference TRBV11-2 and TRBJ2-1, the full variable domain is EAGVAQSPRYKIIEKRQSVAFWCNPISGHATLYWYQQILGQGPKLLIQFQNNGVVDDSQLPKDRFSAERLKGVDSTLKIQPAKLEDSAVYLCASSPLAGASSYNEQFFGPGTRLTVL.

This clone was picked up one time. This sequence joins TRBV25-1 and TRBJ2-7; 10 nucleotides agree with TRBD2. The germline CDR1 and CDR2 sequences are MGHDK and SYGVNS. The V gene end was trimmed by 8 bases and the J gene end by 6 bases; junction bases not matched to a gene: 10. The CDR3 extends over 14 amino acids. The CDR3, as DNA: TGTGCCAGCCGAGCGGGAGGGCCCGGGGGCGAGCAGTACGTC. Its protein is CASRAGGPGGEQYV.